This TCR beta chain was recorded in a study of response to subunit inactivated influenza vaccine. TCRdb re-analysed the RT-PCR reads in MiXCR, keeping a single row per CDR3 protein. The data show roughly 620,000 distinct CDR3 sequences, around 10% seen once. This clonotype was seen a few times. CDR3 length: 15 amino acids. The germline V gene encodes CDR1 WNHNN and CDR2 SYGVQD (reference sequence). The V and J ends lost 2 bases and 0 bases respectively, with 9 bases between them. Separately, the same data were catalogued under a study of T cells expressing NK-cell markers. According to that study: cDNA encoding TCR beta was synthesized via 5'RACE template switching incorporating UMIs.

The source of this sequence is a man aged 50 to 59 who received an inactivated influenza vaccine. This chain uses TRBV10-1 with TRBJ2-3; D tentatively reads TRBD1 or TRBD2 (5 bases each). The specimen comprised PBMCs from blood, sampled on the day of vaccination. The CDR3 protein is CASSEDGDSTDTQYF. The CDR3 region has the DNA TGCGCCAGCAGTGAGGACGGGGACAGCACAGATACGCAGTATTTT.